A single sample is the source of the 5 T cell receptor beta chains below, sequenced in a study of blood T cell repertoires in COVID-19. The repertoire was sequenced with immunoSEQ multiplex PCR; TCRdb's copy has only in-frame clones and lacks some. The top ten clones hold around 6.9% of a sample with about 200,000 clones, under 90% of them seen once. The source material was peripheral blood. These receptors all stem from a man aged 55 to 70 with acute or convalescent COVID-19.

The chain recombines TRBV15 with TRBJ1-6; 7 bases are shared with TRBD1. The CDR3 spans 15 residues. Unmatched junction bases numbered 9, after V lost 3 bases and J lost 10 bases. Germline V lookup: CDR1 LNHNV, CDR2 YYDKDF (reference sequence). The CDR3 here is CATSRLGTANSPLHF. The CDR3 DNA reads as TGTGCCACCAGCAGGCTTGGGACAGCCAACTCACCCCTCCACTTT.

The gene calls are TRBV6-1 and TRBJ1-2; 7 bases line up with TRBD1. The germline V gene has CDR1 MNHNS and CDR2 SASEGT. V was pared by 0 bases and J by 4 bases, with 8 bases of the junction left unmatched. CDR3 length: 16 amino acids. CDR3 DNA sequence: TGTGCCAGCAGTGAAGCGCCCCAGACAGGGTCCTATGGCTACACCTTC. It codes for CASSEAPQTGSYGYTF.

The chain recombines TRBV10-2 with TRBJ2-7; 11 positions agree with TRBD1. CDR1 is WSHSY and CDR2 is SAAADI in the germline V gene. V shed 6 bases and J 6 bases; nucleotides not matched to a gene: 7. The CDR3 extends over 14 amino acids. CDR3 protein: CASRTGTGGGEQYF. The CDR3 region has the DNA TGCGCCAGCAGAACCGGGACAGGGGGGGGCGAGCAGTACTTC.

This clone was detected a few times. The chain employs TRBV7-2 and TRBJ2-3, with 9 bases lining up with TRBD2. Trimming cost V 5 bases and J 1 base; bases outside gene matches: 1. CDR3 length: 14 amino acids. Germline CDR1 is SGHTA and CDR2 is FQGNSA. CDR3 region: CASSRTSGTDTQYF. The CDR3 region has the DNA TGTGCCAGCAGCCGGACTAGCGGCACAGATACGCAGTATTTT. Drawing the rest from reference TRBV7-2 and TRBJ2-3, the complete variable domain is GAGVSQSPSNKVTEKGKDVELRCDPISGHTALYWYRQSLGQGLEFLIYFQGNSAPDKSGLPSDRFSAERTGGSVSTLTIQRTQQEDSAVYLCASSRTSGTDTQYFGPGTRLTVL.

The chain carries TRBV9 and TRBJ2-5, with D hard to call. Per germline, CDR1 SGDLS and CDR2 YYNGEE. Trimming pared 3 bases from V and 2 bases from J, leaving 5 bases between. CDR3 length: 12 residues. CDR3 protein: CASSAPQETQYF. As DNA, the CDR3 is TGTGCCAGCAGCGCCCCTCAAGAGACCCAGTACTTC.